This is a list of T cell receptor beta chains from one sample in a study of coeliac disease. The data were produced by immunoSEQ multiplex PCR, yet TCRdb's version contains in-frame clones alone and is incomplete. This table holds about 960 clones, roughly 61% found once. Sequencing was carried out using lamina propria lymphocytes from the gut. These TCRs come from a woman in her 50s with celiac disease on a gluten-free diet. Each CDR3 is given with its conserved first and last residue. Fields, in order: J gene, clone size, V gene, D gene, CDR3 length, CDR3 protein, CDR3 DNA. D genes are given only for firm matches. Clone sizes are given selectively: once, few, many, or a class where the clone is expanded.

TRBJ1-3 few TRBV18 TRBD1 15 CASSPSTGSRNTIYF TGTGCCAGCTCACCATCGACAGGGTCGAGAAACACCATATATTTT
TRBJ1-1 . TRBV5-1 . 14 CASGWTGWAGEAFF TGCGCCAGCGGCTGGACGGGGTGGGCGGGGGAAGCCTTCTTT
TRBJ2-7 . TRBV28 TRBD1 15 CASSGRNRGTSEQYF TGTGCCAGCAGTGGACGAAACAGGGGTACCTCCGAGCAGTACTTC
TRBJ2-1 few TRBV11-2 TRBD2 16 CASSPTLAGGDNEQFF TGTGCCAGCAGCCCAACACTGGCGGGGGGGGATAATGAGCAGTTCTTC
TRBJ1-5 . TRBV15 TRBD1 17 CATSPRRTGTLNQPQHF TGTGCCACCAGCCCTCGGAGGACAGGGACCCTCAATCAGCCCCAGCATTTT
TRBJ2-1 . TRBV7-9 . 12 CANAGAGDEQFF TGTGCCAACGCGGGGGCCGGGGATGAGCAGTTCTTC
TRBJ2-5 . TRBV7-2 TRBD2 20 CASSLAYMLAGGRVQETQYF TGTGCCAGCAGCTTAGCGTATATGCTAGCGGGGGGCAGAGTCCAAGAGACCCAGTACTTC
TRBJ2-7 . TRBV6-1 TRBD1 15 CASSEYGTVMGEQYF TGTGCCAGCAGTGAATATGGGACAGTAATGGGGGAGCAGTACTTC
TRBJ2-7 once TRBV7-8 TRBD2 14 CASSFEGLVHEQYF TGTGCCAGCAGCTTCGAAGGACTAGTCCACGAGCAGTACTTC
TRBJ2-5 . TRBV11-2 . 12 CASTLSGETQYF TGTGCCAGCACCTTATCCGGAGAGACCCAGTACTTC
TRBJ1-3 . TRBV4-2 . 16 CASSQASHDLGNTIYF TGTGCCAGCAGCCAAGCCTCCCACGACTTAGGAAACACCATATATTTT
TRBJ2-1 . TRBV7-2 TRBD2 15 CASSSVAGAYNEQFF TGTGCCAGCAGCTCGGTAGCGGGGGCCTACAATGAGCAGTTCTTC
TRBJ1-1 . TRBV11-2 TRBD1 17 CASSPTLNRGRNTEAFF TGTGCCAGCAGCCCCACCCTCAACAGGGGACGGAACACTGAAGCTTTCTTT
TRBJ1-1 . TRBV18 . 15 CASSPPYQGYTEAFF TGTGCCAGCTCACCACCGTATCAGGGGTACACTGAAGCTTTCTTT
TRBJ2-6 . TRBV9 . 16 CASSIHRSSGANVLTF TGTGCCAGCAGCATACACAGGAGCTCTGGGGCCAACGTCCTGACTTTC
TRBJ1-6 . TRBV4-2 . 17 CASSQDWAGSYNSPLHF TGTGCCAGCAGCCAAGATTGGGCGGGCTCCTATAATTCACCCCTCCACTTT
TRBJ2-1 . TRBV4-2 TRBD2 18 CASSQVSGGVSNPNEQFF TGTGCCAGCAGCCAAGTTAGCGGGGGGGTTTCAAATCCGAATGAGCAGTTCTTC
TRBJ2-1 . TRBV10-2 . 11 CASFRGTIQFF TGCGCCAGTTTCCGGGGGACGATTCAGTTCTTC
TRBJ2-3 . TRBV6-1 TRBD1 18 CASSEGWGQPWQGDTQYF TGTGCCAGCAGTGAAGGGTGGGGACAGCCTTGGCAGGGAGATACGCAGTATTTT
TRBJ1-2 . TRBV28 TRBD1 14 CASSLNRDRDGYTF TGTGCCAGCAGTCTTAACCGGGACAGGGATGGCTACACCTTC
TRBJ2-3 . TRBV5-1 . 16 CASSLEVRGWTDTQYF TGCGCCAGCAGCTTGGAGGTCAGGGGTTGGACAGATACGCAGTATTTT
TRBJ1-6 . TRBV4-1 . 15 CASRIWTVNNSPLHF TGCGCCAGCAGGATATGGACAGTAAATAATTCACCCCTCCACTTT
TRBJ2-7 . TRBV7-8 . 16 CASRKGAGLPAYEQYF TGTGCCAGCAGAAAAGGGGCAGGCCTCCCAGCCTACGAGCAGTACTTC
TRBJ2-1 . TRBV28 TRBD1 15 CASSSFRTGGNEQFF TGTGCCAGCAGTTCATTTCGGACAGGGGGAAACGAGCAGTTCTTC
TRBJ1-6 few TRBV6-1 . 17 CASSESPPARVVSPLHF TGTGCCAGCAGTGAGAGTCCCCCGGCCAGGGTCGTCTCACCCCTCCACTTT
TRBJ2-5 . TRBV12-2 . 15 CASRPHPKPQETQYF TGTGCAAGTCGCCCCCATCCTAAACCACAAGAGACCCAGTACTTC
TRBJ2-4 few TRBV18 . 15 CASSPKLRTENIQYF TGTGCCAGCTCACCCAAATTACGGACAGAAAACATTCAGTACTTC
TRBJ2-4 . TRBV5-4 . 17 CASSLAPGPLAKNIQYF TGTGCCAGCAGCTTGGCCCCTGGGCCTCTGGCCAAAAACATTCAGTACTTC